This T cell receptor beta chain originates from a study of a mutant IDH1 vaccine in newly diagnosed glioma. Study in general: Patients underwent eight vaccinations, which took place in weeks 1, 3, 5, 7, 11, 15, 19 and 23. Investigators started vaccination 4-6 weeks after radiotherapy alone, or with temozolomide cycles. The sex distribution of treated patients was about 62% male and around 40% female, with a mean age of roughly 40 years. Prior therapy was radiotherapy, temozolomide, or both; most received both.

Only in-frame clones appear in the TCRdb table, and some are missing; sequencing was by immunoSEQ multiplex PCR. The sample gives around 61,000 clones, about 90% of which show up once; about 4.6% is in the top ten. Of note for this clone: What it recognizes is unknown.

Time point given: week 5, during vaccination. Vaccination used 300 ug of mutant IDH1 20-mer peptide per dose, with topical imiquimod. V was cut by 5 bases and J by 1 base, with 15 bases left in between. There are 16 residues in the CDR3. Per the germline V gene, CDR1 is SNHLY and CDR2 is FYNNEI. J is TRBJ1-3 and V is TRBV2; D is unclear. This clonotype was sampled from a woman aged 40 to 50 with glioma. This specimen was PBMCs, taken from a glioma patient whose treatment included an IDH1 peptide vaccine. CDR3 coding DNA: TGTGCCAGCAGTCCCGCGGGCCTCCTATCTGGAAACACCATATATTTT. It translates to CASSPAGLLSGNTIYF.